This entry lists 27 T cell receptor beta chains sequenced from one sample in a study of CD8 T cells in Susac syndrome. Random hexamers were used to reverse transcribe roughly 0.5 to 1 ug of RNA. Each CDR3 protein is one row after TCRdb ran MiXCR on the immunoSEQ multiplex PCR reads. The table has fewer than 350,000 distinct CDR3 sequences, 85% seen once. The sequenced sample consisted of CD8+ T cells from PBMCs. The receptor source for this set is a human donor with multiple sclerosis.

The V and J genes are TRBV5-6 and TRBJ2-4; 8 bases fit TRBD1. After removal of 1 base from V and 1 base from J, the junction contained 10 bases not matched to a gene. Germline-derived CDR1 and CDR2 are SGHDT and YYEEEE. CDR3 length: 18 residues. The DNA for the CDR3 is TGTGCCAGCAGCTTGATGGGGACAGGTCCTTGGGCCAAAAACATTCAGTACTTC. Protein sequence: CASSLMGTGPWAKNIQYF.

This chain links TRBV28 with TRBJ1-2; no clear D. The CDR3 covers 16 residues. Trimming took 5 bases from V and 5 from J, leaving 21 bases between them. CDR1 is MDHEN, CDR2 SYDVKM, per germline. CDR3 sequence: CASSPRLGINAYGYTF. In DNA, the CDR3 is TGTGCCAGCAGTCCCCGACTGGGAATTAATGCTTATGGCTACACCTTC.

The chain's CDR3 is CASSEYGLGTANEKLFF. DNA for the CDR3: TGTGCCAGCAGCGAGTATGGGTTGGGTACGGCTAATGAAAAACTGTTTTTT. The rearrangement links TRBV9 to TRBJ1-4; D not resolved. The germline V and J ends were trimmed by 3 bases and 3 bases, with 18 bases remaining between them. Germline values: CDR1 SGDLS, CDR2 YYNGEE. The CDR3 is 17 residues long.

This clonotype was recorded once. The CDR3 is CASSPRTSGSDQETQYF. The CDR3 coding sequence is TGTGCCAGCAGCCCAAGAACTAGCGGGAGCGACCAAGAGACCCAGTACTTC. This chain connects TRBV7-9 to TRBJ2-5; 11 bases line up with TRBD2. Germline trimming cut 5 bases from V and 0 bases from J; bases unmatched to any gene: 8. The CDR3 consists of 17 residues. The germline V gene has CDR1 SEHNR and CDR2 FQNEAQ (reference sequence).

The rearrangement links TRBV21-1 to TRBJ2-5; the listed D gene, TRBD1, was not tested against the DNA. TRBV21-1 is a pseudogene. The CDR3 is 16 residues long. The CDR3 DNA reads TGTGCCAGCAGCAAAGTTGTAAAGCAGGGGTTTGAGACCCAGTACTTC. Amino acids: CASSKVVKQGFETQYF.

The rearrangement uses TRBV27 and TRBJ2-3, with TRBD2 matching over 13 bases. The germline V gene has CDR1 MNHEY and CDR2 SMNVEV (reference sequence). V gave up 6 bases and J gave up 5 bases; unmatched junction bases: 5. The CDR3 extends over 15 amino acids. The CDR3 bases are TGTGCCAGCAGCCGACTAGCGGGAGGCATAGATACGCAGTATTTT. Translated: CASSRLAGGIDTQYF.

The V and J genes are TRBV27 and TRBJ2-7; D is perhaps TRBD2 (6 bases). There are 14 residues in the CDR3. V lost 5 bases and J lost 2, with 13 bases in between. From germline, CDR1 is MNHEY and CDR2 SMNVEV (reference sequence). In DNA, the CDR3 is TGTGCCAGCAGTGGGGACTTAGGGGCCTACGAGCAGTACTTC. Translated, it gives CASSGDLGAYEQYF.

V gene TRBV19 combines with J gene TRBJ2-2, with 10 bases fitting TRBD2. Germline loops: CDR1 LNHDA, CDR2 SQIVND (reference sequence). J lost 1 base, V lost 4 bases, and 6 bases had no gene match. This CDR3 has 17 residues. CDR3 in amino acids: CASSTYTSGVNTGELFF. CDR3 coding DNA: TGTGCCAGTAGTACCTATACTAGCGGGGTGAACACCGGGGAGCTGTTTTTT.

The V gene is TRBV7-9, the J gene TRBJ1-4; TRBD1 might be the D (5 bases). This CDR3 is built from 15 residues. Trimming took off 5 bases at V and 0 bases at J, with 10 bases between the two ends. The germline V gene has CDR1 SEHNR and CDR2 FQNEAQ (reference sequence). CDR3 nucleotide sequence: TGTGCCAGCAGCCCCCCACAGGCAACTAATGAAAAACTGTTTTTT. This sequence encodes CASSPPQATNEKLFF.

The CDR3 is CASSQLADQETQYF. The CDR3 region has the DNA TGTGCCAGCAGTCAACTAGCGGACCAAGAGACCCAGTACTTC. The V gene is TRBV27, the J gene TRBJ2-5; 8 positions match TRBD2. CDR1 is MNHEY, CDR2 SMNVEV, per germline (reference sequence). This CDR3 comprises 14 residues. V dropped 5 bases and J dropped 0; count of bases not matched to a gene: 2.

This clonotype has a single count. The rearrangement joins TRBV4-1 to TRBJ1-1; D is ambiguous. CDR1 is MGHRA and CDR2 is YSYEKL in the germline V gene. Trimming cost V 1 base and J 3 bases, with 15 bases left between them. CDR3 length equals 16 residues. For the CDR3, the DNA is TGCGCCAGCAGCCAAGGGGCCGGGGTGAAGGACACTGAAGCTTTCTTT. The encoded protein is CASSQGAGVKDTEAFF.

The V gene is TRBV5-6, the J gene TRBJ2-5; no firm D call. The germline V gene has CDR1 SGHDT and CDR2 YYEEEE. Trimming stripped 0 bases from V and 0 bases from J, with 9 bases between. This CDR3 has 15 residues. CDR3 sequence reads: CASSLALSDQETQYF. The CDR3 DNA reads as TGTGCCAGCAGCTTGGCCCTTTCAGACCAAGAGACCCAGTACTTC.

The rearrangement uses TRBV1 and TRBJ2-2; the table's D call, TRBD2, was not checked against the DNA. TRBV1 is a pseudogene locus. CDR3 length equals 19 residues. As DNA, the CDR3 is TGCACCAGCAGCCACTCGTGGACTAGCCGGAAATCGAACACCGGGGAGCTGTTTTTT. The encoded protein is CTSSHSWTSRKSNTGELFF.

V and J are TRBV6-5 and TRBJ1-1; D is uncertain. Trimming shortened V by 0 bases and J by 4 bases, and 12 bases separated the two germline ends. The CDR3 consists of 15 residues. Germline V CDR1 and CDR2: MNHEY, SVGAGI. The chain's CDR3 is CASSYSSTASTEAFF. CDR3 nucleotides: TGTGCCAGCAGTTACTCGAGCACAGCTAGCACTGAAGCTTTCTTT.

The V and J genes are TRBV6-5 and TRBJ1-5, with D possibly being TRBD1 (6 bases). CDR1 is MNHEY, CDR2 SVGAGI, per germline. V was clipped by 10 bases and J by 4 bases, with 17 bases between them. This CDR3 has 14 residues. The CDR3: CATKLGAGNQPQHF. CDR3 nucleotide sequence: TGTGCCACCAAATTGGGGGCAGGGAATCAGCCCCAGCATTTT.

The chain employs TRBV24-1 and TRBJ2-1, with D tentatively TRBD2 (5 bases). Germline assignment: CDR1 KGHDR and CDR2 SFDVKD. Trimming cost V 0 bases and J 8 bases, with 13 bases left between them. This CDR3 contains 15 residues. The CDR3 loop reads CATSDLASRGYEQFF. In DNA form, the CDR3 reads TGTGCCACCAGTGATTTGGCATCTCGGGGTTATGAGCAGTTCTTC.

This clonotype was recorded a few times. The rearrangement joins TRBV6-2 or TRBV6-3 to TRBJ2-5; D may be TRBD2 (6 bases). The CDR3 is 13 amino acids. V was trimmed by 7 bases and J by 3 bases, leaving 12 bases between them. CDR1 and CDR2 (germline): MNHEY, SVGEGT. The CDR3 coding sequence is TGTGCCAGCAAATCCTCTAGCGAAGAGACCCAGTACTTC. Protein sequence: CASKSSSEETQYF.

V gene TRBV28 combines with J gene TRBJ1-1; D remains unclear. Trimming pared 1 base from V and 4 bases from J, leaving 13 bases between. This CDR3 has 15 amino acids. Germline V CDR1 and CDR2: MDHEN, SYDVKM. CDR3 protein: CASSLLVGGGTEAFF. As DNA, the CDR3 is TGTGCCAGCAGTTTATTGGTCGGCGGTGGCACTGAAGCTTTCTTT.

V gene TRBV13 combines with J gene TRBJ2-5; D is perhaps TRBD2 (6 bases). The CDR3 has 15 residues. From germline, CDR1 is PRHDT and CDR2 FYEKMQ (reference sequence). The germline V and J ends were trimmed by 0 bases and 1 base, with 9 bases remaining between them. As DNA, the CDR3 is TGTGCCAGCAGCTTAGGCCGGGGGAGCCAAGAGACCCAGTACTTC. It encodes CASSLGRGSQETQYF. The full variable domain, with the rest looked up from reference TRBV13 and TRBJ2-5, is AAGVIQSPRHLIKEKRETATLKCYPIPRHDTVYWYQQGPGQDPQFLISFYEKMQSDKGSIPDRFSAQQFSDYHSELNMSSLELGDSALYFCASSLGRGSQETQYFGPGTRLLVL.

The chain is built from TRBV6-2 or TRBV6-3 and TRBJ2-1; perhaps TRBD2 as D (6 bases). Germline CDR1 is MNHEY and CDR2 is SVGEGT. Trimming cost V 8 bases and J 2 bases, with 19 bases left between them. The CDR3 has 16 amino acids. The CDR3 region is CASRGAGLGTYNEQFF. CDR3 sequence (DNA): TGTGCCAGCCGCGGGGCAGGCCTGGGGACCTACAATGAGCAGTTCTTC.

V gene TRBV3-1 combines with J gene TRBJ2-1, with 8 bases that match TRBD1. Trimming removed 3 bases from V and 2 bases from J; junction bases left unmatched: 0. The CDR3 extends over 14 amino acids. CDR1 is LGHDT and CDR2 is YNNKEL in the germline V gene (reference sequence). The CDR3 coding sequence is TGTGCCAGCAGCCAGGACAGGGCCTACAATGAGCAGTTCTTC. Encoded protein: CASSQDRAYNEQFF.

The V gene is TRBV6-5, the J gene TRBJ1-2, with a weak D call TRBD1 (5 bases). CDR1 is MNHEY and CDR2 is SVGAGI in the germline V gene. The V gene lost 2 bases and the J gene lost 7 bases, with 8 bases spanning the gap. The CDR3 contains 12 residues. As DNA, the CDR3 is TGTGCCAGCAGTTACGGAGGGGCTGGCTACACCTTC. Translation: CASSYGGAGYTF.

V gene TRBV14 combines with J gene TRBJ1-2; D perhaps matches TRBD1 (5 bases). In germline, CDR1 is SGHDN, CDR2 FVKESK. The V end was cut by 0 bases, the J end by 8 bases, with 22 bases between. The CDR3 contains 17 residues. The CDR3, as DNA: TGTGCCAGCAGCCAAGATCAAGTCGCGGGGGGGGTTTACGGCTACACCTTC. Amino acids: CASSQDQVAGGVYGYTF.

The chain joins TRBV9 to TRBJ2-1, with D perhaps matching TRBD1 or TRBD2 (6 bases each). CDR1 is SGDLS, CDR2 YYNGEE, per germline. Trimming stripped 0 bases from V and 14 bases from J, with 21 bases between. The length of the CDR3 is 15 residues. The CDR3 DNA follows: TGTGCCAGCAGCGTAGACGGGTTGGGGGGCCGGCCGGAGTTCTTC. Residues: CASSVDGLGGRPEFF.

The chain uses TRBV30 and TRBJ1-5; 7 nucleotides line up with TRBD1. J lost 5 bases, V lost 2 bases, and 3 bases had no gene match. The germline gives CDR1 GTSNPN, CDR2 SVGIG (reference sequence). The CDR3 is 13 amino acids. The CDR3 is CAWSIQGDQPQHF. In DNA, the CDR3 is TGTGCCTGGAGTATCCAGGGGGATCAGCCCCAGCATTTT. The entire variable domain, with the rest obtained from reference TRBV30 and TRBJ1-5, is as follows: SQTIHQWPATLVQPVGSPLSLECTVEGTSNPNLYWYRQAAGRGLQLLFYSVGIGQISSEVPQNLSASRPQDRQFILSSKKLLLSDSGFYLCAWSIQGDQPQHFGDGTRLSIL.

The rearrangement joins TRBV27 to TRBJ1-1; D ambiguous. V was clipped by 8 bases and J by 4 bases, with 14 bases between them. The germline gives CDR1 MNHEY, CDR2 SMNVEV (reference sequence). This CDR3 has 13 amino acids. In DNA, the CDR3 is TGTGCCAGCCAGCGCGCTATGAGCACTGAAGCTTTCTTT. This gives the protein CASQRAMSTEAFF.

The chain recombines TRBV13 with TRBJ1-1; TRBD1 aligns across 8 bases. V lost 6 bases to trimming and J lost 4 bases; unmatched junction nucleotides: 7. This CDR3 region has 14 residues. From germline, CDR1 is PRHDT and CDR2 FYEKMQ (reference sequence). The CDR3 coding sequence is TGTGCCAGCAGACCGAGACAGGGGATCACTGAAGCTTTCTTT. Its protein product is CASRPRQGITEAFF.